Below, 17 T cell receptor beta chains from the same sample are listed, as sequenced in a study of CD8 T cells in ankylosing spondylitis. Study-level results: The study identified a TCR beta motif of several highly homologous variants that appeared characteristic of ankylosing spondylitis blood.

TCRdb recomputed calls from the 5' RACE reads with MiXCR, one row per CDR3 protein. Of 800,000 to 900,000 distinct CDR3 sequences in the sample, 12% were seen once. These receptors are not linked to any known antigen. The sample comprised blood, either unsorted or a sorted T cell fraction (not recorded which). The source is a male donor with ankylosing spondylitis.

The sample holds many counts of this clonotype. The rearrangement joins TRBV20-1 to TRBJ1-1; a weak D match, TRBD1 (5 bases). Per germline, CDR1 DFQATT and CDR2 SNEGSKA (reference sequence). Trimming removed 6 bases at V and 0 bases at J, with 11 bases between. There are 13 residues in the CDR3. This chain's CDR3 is CSARADMNTEAFF. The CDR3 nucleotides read TGCAGTGCCAGGGCAGACATGAACACTGAAGCTTTCTTT.

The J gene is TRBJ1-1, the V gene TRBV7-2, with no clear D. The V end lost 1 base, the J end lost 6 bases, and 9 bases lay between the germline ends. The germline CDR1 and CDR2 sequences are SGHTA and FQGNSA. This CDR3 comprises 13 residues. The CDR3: CASSLDRDAEAFF. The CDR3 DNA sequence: TGTGCCAGCAGCTTAGATCGGGATGCTGAAGCTTTCTTT.

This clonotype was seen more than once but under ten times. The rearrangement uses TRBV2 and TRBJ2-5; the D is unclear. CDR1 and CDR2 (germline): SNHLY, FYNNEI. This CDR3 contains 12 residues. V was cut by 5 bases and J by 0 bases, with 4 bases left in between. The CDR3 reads CASSYDQETQYF. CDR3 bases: TGTGCCAGCAGTTACGACCAAGAGACCCAGTACTTC.

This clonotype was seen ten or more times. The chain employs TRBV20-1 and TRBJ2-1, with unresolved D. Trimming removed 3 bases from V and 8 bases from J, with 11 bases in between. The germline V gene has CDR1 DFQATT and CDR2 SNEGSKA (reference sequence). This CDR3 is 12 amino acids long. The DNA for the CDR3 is TGCAGTGCTAGTCCTCCTCGCGATGAGCAGTTCTTC. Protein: CSASPPRDEQFF.

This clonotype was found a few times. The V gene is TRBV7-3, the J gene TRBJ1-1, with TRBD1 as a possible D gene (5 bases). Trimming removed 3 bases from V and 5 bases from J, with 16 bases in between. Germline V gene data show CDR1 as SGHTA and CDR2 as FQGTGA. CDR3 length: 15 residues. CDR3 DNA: TGTGCCAGCAGCTTGTCCGCGACAGAGGTGACTGAAGCTTTCTTT. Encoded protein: CASSLSATEVTEAFF.

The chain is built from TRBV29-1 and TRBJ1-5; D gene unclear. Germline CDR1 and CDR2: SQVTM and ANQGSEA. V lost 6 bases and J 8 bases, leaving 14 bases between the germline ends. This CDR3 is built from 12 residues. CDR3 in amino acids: CSVGQPGEPQHF. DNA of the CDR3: TGCAGCGTAGGGCAGCCCGGGGAGCCCCAGCATTTT.

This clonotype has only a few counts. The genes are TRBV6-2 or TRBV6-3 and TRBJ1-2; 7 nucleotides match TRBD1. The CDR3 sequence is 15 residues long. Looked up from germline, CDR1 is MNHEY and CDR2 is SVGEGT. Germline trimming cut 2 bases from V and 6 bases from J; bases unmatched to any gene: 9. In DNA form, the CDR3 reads TGTGCCAGCAGTTACCCCACAGGGGTAGGAAATGGCTACACCTTC. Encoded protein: CASSYPTGVGNGYTF.

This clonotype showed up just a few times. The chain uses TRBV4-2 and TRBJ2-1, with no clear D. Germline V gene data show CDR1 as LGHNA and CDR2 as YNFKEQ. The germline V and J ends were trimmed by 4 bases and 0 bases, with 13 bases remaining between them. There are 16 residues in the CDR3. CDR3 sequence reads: CASSRKLASSYNEQFF. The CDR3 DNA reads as TGTGCCAGCAGCCGGAAACTCGCGAGCTCCTACAATGAGCAGTTCTTC.

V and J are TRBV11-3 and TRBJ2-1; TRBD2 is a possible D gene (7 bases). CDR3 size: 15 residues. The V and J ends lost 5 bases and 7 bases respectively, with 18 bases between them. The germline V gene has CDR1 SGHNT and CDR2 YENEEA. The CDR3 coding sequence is TGTGCCAGCAGCCCCCGGGGGGCGTCGGGGAATGAGCAGTTCTTC. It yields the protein CASSPRGASGNEQFF.

As DNA, the CDR3 is TGTGCCAGCAGTTTAAGGGACAGGGGTGGTAATGAGCAGTTCTTC. This translates into CASSLRDRGGNEQFF. The rearrangement joins TRBV27 to TRBJ2-1, with 10 positions matching TRBD1. J lost 7 bases, V lost 2 bases, and 5 bases had no gene match. This CDR3 comprises 15 residues. From germline, CDR1 is MNHEY and CDR2 SMNVEV (reference sequence).

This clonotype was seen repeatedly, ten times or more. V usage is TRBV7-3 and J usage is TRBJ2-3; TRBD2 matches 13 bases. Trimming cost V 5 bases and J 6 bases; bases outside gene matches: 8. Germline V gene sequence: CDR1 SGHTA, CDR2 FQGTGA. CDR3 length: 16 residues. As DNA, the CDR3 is TGTGCCAGCAGCACCCGACTAGCGGGGGGCGGGGATACGCAGTATTTT. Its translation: CASSTRLAGGGDTQYF.

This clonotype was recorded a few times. CDR3 region: CSASAPGQTVYTF. As DNA, the CDR3 is TGCAGTGCTAGTGCACCGGGACAGACGGTGTACACCTTC. J is TRBJ1-2 and V is TRBV20-1, with 7 positions matching TRBD1. Germline CDR1 and CDR2: DFQATT and SNEGSKA (reference sequence). The CDR3 totals 13 residues. Losses at the gene ends were 3 bases for V and 11 bases for J; bases not matched to a gene: 12.

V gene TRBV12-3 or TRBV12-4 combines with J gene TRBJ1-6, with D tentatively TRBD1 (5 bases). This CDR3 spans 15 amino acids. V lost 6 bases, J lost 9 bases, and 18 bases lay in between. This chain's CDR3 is CASSPDARVTSPLHF. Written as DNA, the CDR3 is TGTGCCAGCAGCCCAGACGCCAGGGTAACTTCACCCCTCCACTTT.

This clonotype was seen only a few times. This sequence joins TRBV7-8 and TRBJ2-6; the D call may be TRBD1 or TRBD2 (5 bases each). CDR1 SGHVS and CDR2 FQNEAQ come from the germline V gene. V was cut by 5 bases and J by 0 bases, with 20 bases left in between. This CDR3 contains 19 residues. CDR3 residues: CASSLNPGRRNSGANVLTF. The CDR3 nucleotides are TGTGCCAGCAGCCTTAATCCGGGGCGCCGTAACTCTGGGGCCAACGTCCTGACTTTC.

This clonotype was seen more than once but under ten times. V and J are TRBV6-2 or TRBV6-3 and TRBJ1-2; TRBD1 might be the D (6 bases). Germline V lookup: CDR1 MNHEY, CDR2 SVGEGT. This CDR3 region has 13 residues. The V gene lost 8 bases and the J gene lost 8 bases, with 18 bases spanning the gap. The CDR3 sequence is CASRVQGDRGYTF. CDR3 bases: TGTGCCAGCCGAGTACAGGGAGACCGGGGCTACACCTTC.

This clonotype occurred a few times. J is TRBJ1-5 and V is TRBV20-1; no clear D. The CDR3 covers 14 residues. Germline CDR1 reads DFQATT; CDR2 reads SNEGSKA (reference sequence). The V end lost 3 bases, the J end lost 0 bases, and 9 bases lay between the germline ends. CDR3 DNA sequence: TGCAGTGCTAGCGGGGAAACTAGCAATCAGCCCCAGCATTTT. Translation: CSASGETSNQPQHF.

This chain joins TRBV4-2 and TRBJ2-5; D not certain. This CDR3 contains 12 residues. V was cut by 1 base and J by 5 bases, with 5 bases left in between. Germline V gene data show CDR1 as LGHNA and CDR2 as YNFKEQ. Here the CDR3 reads CASSQVDETQYF. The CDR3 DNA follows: TGTGCCAGCAGCCAAGTTGACGAGACCCAGTACTTC.